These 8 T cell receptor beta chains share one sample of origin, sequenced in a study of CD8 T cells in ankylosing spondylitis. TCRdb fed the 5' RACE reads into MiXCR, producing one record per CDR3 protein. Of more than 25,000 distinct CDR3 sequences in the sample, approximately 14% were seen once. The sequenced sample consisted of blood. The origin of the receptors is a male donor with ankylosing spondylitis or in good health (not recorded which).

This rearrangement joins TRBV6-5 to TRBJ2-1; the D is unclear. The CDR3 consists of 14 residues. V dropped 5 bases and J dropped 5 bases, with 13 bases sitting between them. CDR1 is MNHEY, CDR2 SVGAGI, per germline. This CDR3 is CASSITRHDNEQFF. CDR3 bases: TGTGCCAGCAGTATCACGAGACACGACAATGAGCAGTTCTTC.

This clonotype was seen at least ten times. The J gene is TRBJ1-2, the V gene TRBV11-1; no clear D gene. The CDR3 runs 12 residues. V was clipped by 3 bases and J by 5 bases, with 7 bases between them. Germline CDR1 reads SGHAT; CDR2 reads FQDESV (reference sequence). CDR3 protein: CASSFHNYGYTF. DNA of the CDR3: TGTGCCAGCAGCTTCCACAATTATGGCTACACCTTC.

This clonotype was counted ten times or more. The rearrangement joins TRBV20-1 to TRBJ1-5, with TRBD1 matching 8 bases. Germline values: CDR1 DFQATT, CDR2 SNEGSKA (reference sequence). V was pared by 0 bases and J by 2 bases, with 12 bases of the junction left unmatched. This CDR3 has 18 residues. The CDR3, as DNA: TGCAGTGCTAGAGATCTATACAGGGGGATTGAGGGCAATCAGCCCCAGCATTTT. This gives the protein CSARDLYRGIEGNQPQHF.

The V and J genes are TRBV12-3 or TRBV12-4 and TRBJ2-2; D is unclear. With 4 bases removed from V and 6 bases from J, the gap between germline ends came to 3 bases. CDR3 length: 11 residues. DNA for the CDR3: TGTGCCAGCAGTTCTCCCGGGGAGCTGTTTTTT. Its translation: CASSSPGELFF.

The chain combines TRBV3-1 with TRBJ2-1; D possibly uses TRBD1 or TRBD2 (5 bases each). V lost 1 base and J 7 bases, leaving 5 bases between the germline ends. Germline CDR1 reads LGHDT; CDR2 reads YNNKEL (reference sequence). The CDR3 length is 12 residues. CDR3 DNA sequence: TGTGCCAGCAGCCAAGGGGGGAATGAGCAGTTCTTC. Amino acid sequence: CASSQGGNEQFF.

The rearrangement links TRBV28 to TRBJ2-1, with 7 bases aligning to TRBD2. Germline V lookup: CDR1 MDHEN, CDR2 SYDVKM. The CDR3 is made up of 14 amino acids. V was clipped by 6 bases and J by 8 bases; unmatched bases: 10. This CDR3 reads CASRWPGGRDEQFF. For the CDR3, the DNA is TGTGCCAGCAGGTGGCCGGGAGGTAGGGATGAGCAGTTCTTC. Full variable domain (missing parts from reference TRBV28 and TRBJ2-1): DVKVTQSSRYLVKRTGEKVFLECVQDMDHENMFWYRQDPGLGLRLIYFSYDVKMKEKGDIPEGYSVSREKKERFSLILESASTNQTSMYLCASRWPGGRDEQFFGPGTRLTVL.

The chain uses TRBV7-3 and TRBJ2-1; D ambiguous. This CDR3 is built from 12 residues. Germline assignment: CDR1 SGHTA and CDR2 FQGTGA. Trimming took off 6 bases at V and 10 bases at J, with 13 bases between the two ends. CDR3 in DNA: TGTGCCAGCAGGGACCCTGGTGGGGAGCAGTTCTTC. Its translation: CASRDPGGEQFF.

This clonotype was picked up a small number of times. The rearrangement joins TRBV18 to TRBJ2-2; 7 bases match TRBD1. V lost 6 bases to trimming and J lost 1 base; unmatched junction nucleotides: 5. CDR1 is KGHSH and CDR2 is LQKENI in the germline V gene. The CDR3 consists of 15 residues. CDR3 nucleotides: TGTGCCAGCTCGCCGGGACAGTGGAACACCGGGGAGCTGTTTTTT. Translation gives CASSPGQWNTGELFF.